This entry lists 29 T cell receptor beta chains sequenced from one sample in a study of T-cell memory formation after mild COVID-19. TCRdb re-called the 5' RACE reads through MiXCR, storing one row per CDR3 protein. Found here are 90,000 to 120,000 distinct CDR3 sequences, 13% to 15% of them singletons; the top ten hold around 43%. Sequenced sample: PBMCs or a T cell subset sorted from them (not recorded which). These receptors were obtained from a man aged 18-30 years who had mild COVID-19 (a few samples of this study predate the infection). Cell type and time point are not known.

The CDR3 is CASSQAISGGGADTQYF. The DNA for the CDR3 is TGCGCCAGCAGCCAAGCGATCTCTGGCGGGGGGGCCGATACGCAGTATTTT. This sequence joins TRBV4-1 and TRBJ2-3, with TRBD2 matching over 9 bases. The V and J ends lost 1 base and 6 bases, in that order; junction bases with no gene match: 11. This CDR3 has 17 residues. Germline V gene sequence: CDR1 MGHRA, CDR2 YSYEKL.

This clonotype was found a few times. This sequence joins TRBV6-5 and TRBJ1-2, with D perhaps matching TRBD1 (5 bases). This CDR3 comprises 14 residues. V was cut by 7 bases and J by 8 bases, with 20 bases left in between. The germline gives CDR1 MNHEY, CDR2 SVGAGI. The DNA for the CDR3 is TGTGCCAGCAACGGGCAAGGAGGGGCAGCGGGCTACACCTTC. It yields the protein CASNGQGGAAGYTF.

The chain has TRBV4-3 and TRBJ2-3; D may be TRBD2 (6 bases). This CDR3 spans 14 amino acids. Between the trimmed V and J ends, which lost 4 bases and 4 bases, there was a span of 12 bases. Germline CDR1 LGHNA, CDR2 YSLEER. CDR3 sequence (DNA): TGCGCCAGCAGCCGCGCGGGGCGCCCAGATACGCAGTATTTT. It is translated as CASSRAGRPDTQYF.

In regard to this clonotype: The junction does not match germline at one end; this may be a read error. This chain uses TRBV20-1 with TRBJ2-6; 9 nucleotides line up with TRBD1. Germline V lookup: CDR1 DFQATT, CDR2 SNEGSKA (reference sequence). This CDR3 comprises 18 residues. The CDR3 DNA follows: TGCAGTGCTAGAGAGACAGGGGGAACCTCTTGGGGGGCCAACGTCATGACTTTC. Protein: CSARETGGTSWGANVMTF.

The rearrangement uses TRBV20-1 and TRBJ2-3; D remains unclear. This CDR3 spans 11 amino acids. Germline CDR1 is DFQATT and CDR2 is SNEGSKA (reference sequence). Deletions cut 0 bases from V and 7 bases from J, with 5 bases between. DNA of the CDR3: TGCAGTGCTAGAGAGGGTCATACGCAGTATTTT. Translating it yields CSAREGHTQYF.

Written as DNA, the CDR3 is TGTGCCAGCAGCCTGGACAGAAGGTACACTGAAGCTTTCTTT. The encoded protein is CASSLDRRYTEAFF. J is TRBJ1-1 and V is TRBV7-9; D might be TRBD1 (6 bases). This CDR3 is built from 14 residues. In germline, CDR1 is SEHNR, CDR2 FQNEAQ (reference sequence). V dropped 5 bases and J dropped 3 bases, with 13 bases sitting between them.

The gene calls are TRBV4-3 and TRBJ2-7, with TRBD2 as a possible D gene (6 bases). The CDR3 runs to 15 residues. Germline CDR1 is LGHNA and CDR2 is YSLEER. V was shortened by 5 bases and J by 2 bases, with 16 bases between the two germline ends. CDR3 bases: TGCGCCAGCAGCACCGGACCGGGAGCTCCCTACGAGCAGTACTTC. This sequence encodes CASSTGPGAPYEQYF.

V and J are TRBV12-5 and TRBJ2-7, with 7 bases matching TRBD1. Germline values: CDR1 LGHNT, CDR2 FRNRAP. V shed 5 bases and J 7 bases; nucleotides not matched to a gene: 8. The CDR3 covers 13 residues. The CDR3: CASGDTQGREQYF. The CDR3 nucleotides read TGTGCTAGTGGTGATACACAGGGGAGAGAGCAGTACTTC.

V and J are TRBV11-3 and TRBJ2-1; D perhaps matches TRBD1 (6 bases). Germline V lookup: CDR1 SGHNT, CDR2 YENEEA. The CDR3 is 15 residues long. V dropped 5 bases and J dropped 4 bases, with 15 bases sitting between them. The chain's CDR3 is CASSPDSSFYNEQFF. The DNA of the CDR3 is TGTGCCAGCAGCCCGGACAGCTCCTTTTACAATGAGCAGTTCTTC.

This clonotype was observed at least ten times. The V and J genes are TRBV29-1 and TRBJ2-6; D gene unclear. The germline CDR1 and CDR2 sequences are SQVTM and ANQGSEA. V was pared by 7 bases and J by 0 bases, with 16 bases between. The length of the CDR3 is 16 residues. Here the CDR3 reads CSARSVRISGANVLTF. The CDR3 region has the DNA TGCAGCGCGAGGTCGGTGCGAATCTCTGGGGCCAACGTCCTGACTTTC. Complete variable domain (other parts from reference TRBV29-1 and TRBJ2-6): SAVISQKPSRDICQRGTSLTIQCQVDSQVTMMFWYRQQPGQSLTLIATANQGSEATYESGFVIDKFPISRPNLTFSTLTVSNMSPEDSSIYLCSARSVRISGANVLTFGAGSRLTVL.

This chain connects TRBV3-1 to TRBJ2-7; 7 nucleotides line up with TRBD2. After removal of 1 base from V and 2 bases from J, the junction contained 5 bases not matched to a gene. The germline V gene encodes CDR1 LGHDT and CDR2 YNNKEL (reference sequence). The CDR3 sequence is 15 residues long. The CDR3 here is CASSQGGGPTYEQYF. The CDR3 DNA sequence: TGTGCCAGCAGCCAAGGGGGGGGACCGACCTACGAGCAGTACTTC.

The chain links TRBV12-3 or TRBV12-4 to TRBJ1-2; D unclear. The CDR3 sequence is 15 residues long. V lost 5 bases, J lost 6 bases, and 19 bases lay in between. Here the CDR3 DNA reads TGTGCCAGCAGTCCCGGGCACGGCCTGGTGGATGGCTACACCTTC. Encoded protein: CASSPGHGLVDGYTF.

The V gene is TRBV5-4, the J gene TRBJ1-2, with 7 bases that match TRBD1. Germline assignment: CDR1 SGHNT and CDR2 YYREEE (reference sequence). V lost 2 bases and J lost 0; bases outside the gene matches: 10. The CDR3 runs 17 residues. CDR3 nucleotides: TGTGCCAGCAGCTTTTCGAAGACAGGGAATGCTAACTATGGCTACACCTTC. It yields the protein CASSFSKTGNANYGYTF.

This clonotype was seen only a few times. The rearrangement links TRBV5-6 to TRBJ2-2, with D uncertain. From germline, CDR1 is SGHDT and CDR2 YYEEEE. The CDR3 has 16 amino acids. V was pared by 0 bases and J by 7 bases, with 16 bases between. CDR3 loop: CASSLVGRDTRGELFF. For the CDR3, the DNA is TGTGCCAGCAGCTTGGTGGGCCGAGATACGCGCGGGGAGCTGTTTTTT.

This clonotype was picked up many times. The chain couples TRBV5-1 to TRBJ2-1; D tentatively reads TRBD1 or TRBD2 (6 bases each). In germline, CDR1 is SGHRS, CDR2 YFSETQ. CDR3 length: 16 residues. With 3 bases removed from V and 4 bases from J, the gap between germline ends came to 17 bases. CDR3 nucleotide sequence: TGCGCCAGCAGCTCAGGAGAACGGGGGCTATACAATGAGCAGTTCTTC. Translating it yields CASSSGERGLYNEQFF.

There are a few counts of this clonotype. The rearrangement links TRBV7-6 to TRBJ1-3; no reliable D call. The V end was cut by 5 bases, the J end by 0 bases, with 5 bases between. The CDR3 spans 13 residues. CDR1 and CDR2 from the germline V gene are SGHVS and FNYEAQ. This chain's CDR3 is CASSPPSGNTIYF. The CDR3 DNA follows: TGTGCCAGCAGCCCCCCCTCTGGAAACACCATATATTTT.

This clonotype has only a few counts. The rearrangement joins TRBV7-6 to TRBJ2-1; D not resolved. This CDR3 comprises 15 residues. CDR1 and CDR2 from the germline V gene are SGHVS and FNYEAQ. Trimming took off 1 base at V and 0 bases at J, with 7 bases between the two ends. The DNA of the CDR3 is TGTGCCAGCAGCTTAGGTAGCAGCTCCTACAATGAGCAGTTCTTC. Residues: CASSLGSSSYNEQFF. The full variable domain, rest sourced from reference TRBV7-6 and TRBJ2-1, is GAGVSQSPRYKVTKRGQDVALRCDPISGHVSLYWYRQALGQGPEFLTYFNYEAQQDKSGLPNDRFSAERPEGSISTLTIQRTEQRDSAMYRCASSLGSSSYNEQFFGPGTRLTVL.

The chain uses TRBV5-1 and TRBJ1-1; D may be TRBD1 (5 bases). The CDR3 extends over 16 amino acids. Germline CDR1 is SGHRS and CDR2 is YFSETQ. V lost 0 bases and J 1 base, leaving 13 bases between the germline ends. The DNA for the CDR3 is TGCGCCAGCAGCTTGGGGATGGGGGGACGGAACACTGAAGCTTTCTTT. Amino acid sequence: CASSLGMGGRNTEAFF. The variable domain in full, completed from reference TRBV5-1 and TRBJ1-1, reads KAGVTQTPRYLIKTRGQQVTLSCSPISGHRSVSWYQQTPGQGLQFLFEYFSETQRNKGNFPGRFSGRQFSNSRSEMNVSTLELGDSALYLCASSLGMGGRNTEAFFGQGTRLTVV.

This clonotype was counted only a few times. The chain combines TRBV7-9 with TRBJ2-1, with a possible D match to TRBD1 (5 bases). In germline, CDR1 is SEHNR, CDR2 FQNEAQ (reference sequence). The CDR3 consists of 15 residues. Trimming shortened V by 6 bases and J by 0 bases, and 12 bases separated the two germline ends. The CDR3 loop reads CASRDTPRSYNEQFF. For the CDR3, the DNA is TGTGCCAGCAGGGACACACCACGCTCCTACAATGAGCAGTTCTTC.

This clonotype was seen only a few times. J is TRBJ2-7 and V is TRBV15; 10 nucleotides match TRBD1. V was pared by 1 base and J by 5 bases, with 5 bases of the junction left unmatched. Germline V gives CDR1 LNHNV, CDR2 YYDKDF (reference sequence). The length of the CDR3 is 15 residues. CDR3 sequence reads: CATSRGQGALHEQYF. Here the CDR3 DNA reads TGTGCCACCAGCAGAGGACAGGGGGCTTTACACGAGCAGTACTTC.

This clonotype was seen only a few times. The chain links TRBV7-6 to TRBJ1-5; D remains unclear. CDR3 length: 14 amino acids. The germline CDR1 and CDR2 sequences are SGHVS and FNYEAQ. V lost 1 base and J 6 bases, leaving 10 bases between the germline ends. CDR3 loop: CASSLVGAGQPQHF. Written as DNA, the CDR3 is TGTGCCAGCAGCTTAGTGGGCGCGGGTCAGCCCCAGCATTTT. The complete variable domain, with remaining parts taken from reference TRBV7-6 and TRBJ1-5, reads GAGVSQSPRYKVTKRGQDVALRCDPISGHVSLYWYRQALGQGPEFLTYFNYEAQQDKSGLPNDRFSAERPEGSISTLTIQRTEQRDSAMYRCASSLVGAGQPQHFGDGTRLSIL.

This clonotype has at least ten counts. The CDR3 spells CASSWGLAGNNEQFF. In DNA, the CDR3 is TGTGCCAGCAGCTGGGGACTAGCGGGGAACAATGAGCAGTTCTTC. J is TRBJ2-1 and V is TRBV7-2, with TRBD2 matching over 13 bases. V was clipped by 4 bases and J by 5 bases; unmatched bases: 2. Germline loops: CDR1 SGHTA, CDR2 FQGNSA. The CDR3 has 15 residues.

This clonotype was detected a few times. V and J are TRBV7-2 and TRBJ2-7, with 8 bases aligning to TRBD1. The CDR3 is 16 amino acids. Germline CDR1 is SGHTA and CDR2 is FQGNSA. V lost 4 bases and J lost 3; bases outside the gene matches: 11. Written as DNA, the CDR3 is TGTGCCAGCAGCTCCAGACAGGGGAGTCGAAACTACGAGCAGTACTTC. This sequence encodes CASSSRQGSRNYEQYF.

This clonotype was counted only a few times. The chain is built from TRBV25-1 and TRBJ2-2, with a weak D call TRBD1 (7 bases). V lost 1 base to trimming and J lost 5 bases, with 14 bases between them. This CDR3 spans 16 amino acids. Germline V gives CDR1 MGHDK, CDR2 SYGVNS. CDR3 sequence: CASSESTGEETGELFF. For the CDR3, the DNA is TGTGCCAGCAGTGAATCAACAGGGGAGGAAACCGGGGAGCTGTTTTTT.

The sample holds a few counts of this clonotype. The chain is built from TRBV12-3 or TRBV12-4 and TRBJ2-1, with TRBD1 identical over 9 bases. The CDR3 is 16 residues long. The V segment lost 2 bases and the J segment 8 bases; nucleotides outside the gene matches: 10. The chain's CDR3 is CASSLRMGQGHDEQFF. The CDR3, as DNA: TGTGCCAGCAGTTTAAGAATGGGACAGGGTCACGATGAGCAGTTCTTC.

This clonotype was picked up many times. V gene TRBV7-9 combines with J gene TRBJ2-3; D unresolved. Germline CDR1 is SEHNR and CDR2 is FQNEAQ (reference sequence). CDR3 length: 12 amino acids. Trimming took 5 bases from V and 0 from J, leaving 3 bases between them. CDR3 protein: CASSQSTDTQYF. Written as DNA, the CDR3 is TGTGCCAGCAGCCAGAGCACAGATACGCAGTATTTT.

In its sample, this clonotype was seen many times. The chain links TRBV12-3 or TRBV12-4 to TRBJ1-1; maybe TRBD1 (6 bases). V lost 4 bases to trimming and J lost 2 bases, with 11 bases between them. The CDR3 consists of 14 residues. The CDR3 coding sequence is TGTGCCAGCAGTTGGACAGCCGTTAACACTGAAGCTTTCTTT. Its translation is CASSWTAVNTEAFF.

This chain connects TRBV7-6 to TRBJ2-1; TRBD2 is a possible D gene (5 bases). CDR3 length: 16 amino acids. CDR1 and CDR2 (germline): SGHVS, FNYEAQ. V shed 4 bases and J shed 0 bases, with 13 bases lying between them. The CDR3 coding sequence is TGTGCCAGCAGCTGGAAAGTAGGGAGCTCCTACAATGAGCAGTTCTTC. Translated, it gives CASSWKVGSSYNEQFF.

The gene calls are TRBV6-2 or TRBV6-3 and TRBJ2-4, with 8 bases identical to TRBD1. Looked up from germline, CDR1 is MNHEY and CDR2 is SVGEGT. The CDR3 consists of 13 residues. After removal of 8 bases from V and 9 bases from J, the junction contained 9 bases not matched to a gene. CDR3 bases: TGTGCCAGCTCGGACAGGGTGAGGAGCATTCAGTACTTC. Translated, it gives CASSDRVRSIQYF.